A single sample gave rise to the 13 T cell receptor beta chains below, sequenced in a study of cytomegalovirus exposure and HLA in healthy donors. Use of 60 Vbeta and 13 Jbeta primers characterized the PCR. The protocol was immunoSEQ multiplex PCR, while the TCRdb copy is restricted to in-frame clones and leaves out a portion. The data hold 150,000 or so clones, with 80% to 85% observed a single time. The sample was PBMCs. The origin of the receptors is a man aged 25 to 40 in good health and CMV-seronegative.

This chain joins TRBV10-2 and TRBJ2-7, with 9 bases that match TRBD2. J was trimmed by 3 bases and V by 3 bases; bases with no gene match: 9. The CDR3 totals 16 residues. From germline, CDR1 is WSHSY and CDR2 SAAADI. The DNA of the CDR3 is TGCGCCAGCAGTGATGTAGCGGGAGTGGGAAACTACGAGCAGTACTTC. Its translation: CASSDVAGVGNYEQYF.

This chain links TRBV5-1 with TRBJ1-6; D ambiguous. Trimming left V 0 bases short and J 10 bases short, with 14 bases between. The CDR3 covers 15 residues. The germline V gene has CDR1 SGHRS and CDR2 YFSETQ. CDR3 sequence (DNA): TGCGCCAGCAGCTTGGGTGTAGGGCGGGAATCACCCCTCCACTTT. Translated, it gives CASSLGVGRESPLHF. The whole variable domain, remainder taken from reference TRBV5-1 and TRBJ1-6, is KAGVTQTPRYLIKTRGQQVTLSCSPISGHRSVSWYQQTPGQGLQFLFEYFSETQRNKGNFPGRFSGRQFSNSRSEMNVSTLELGDSALYLCASSLGVGRESPLHFGNGTRLTVT.

This clone was detected only once. V and J are TRBV5-4 and TRBJ1-6, with 12 bases identical to TRBD1. Germline V lookup: CDR1 SGHNT, CDR2 YYREEE (reference sequence). Trimming took 4 bases from V and 8 from J; bases not matched to a gene: 13. CDR3 length: 18 residues. The CDR3 region has the DNA TGTGCCAGCAGCCACGGGACAGGGGGCCCCATCCGCGATTCACCCCTCCACTTT. Protein: CASSHGTGGPIRDSPLHF.

The gene calls are TRBV10-3 and TRBJ2-1; 9 positions agree with TRBD2. Per the germline V gene, CDR1 is ENHRY and CDR2 is SYGVKD. CDR3 length: 17 residues. Trimming at V came to 0 bases and at J to 5 bases, leaving 8 bases not matched to a gene. The CDR3 bases are TGTGCCATCAGTGAGTCGCGGGAGGGCCTAGGGAACAATGAGCAGTTCTTC. It codes for CAISESREGLGNNEQFF.

This chain connects TRBV2 to TRBJ1-6; D is perhaps TRBD1 (6 bases). The CDR3 covers 15 residues. Per the germline V gene, CDR1 is SNHLY and CDR2 is FYNNEI. The V gene lost 6 bases and the J gene lost 4 bases, with 13 bases spanning the gap. CDR3 residues: CASSGGTGYNSPLHF. CDR3 bases: TGTGCCAGCAGCGGCGGTACAGGGTATAATTCACCCCTCCACTTT.

This clone came up a few times. This chain uses TRBV28 with TRBJ1-1, with a possible D match to TRBD1 (5 bases). CDR3 length: 13 amino acids. Germline V CDR1 and CDR2: MDHEN, SYDVKM. Trimming removed 6 bases at V and 5 bases at J, with 13 bases between. CDR3 sequence (DNA): TGTGCCAGCAGCCAGGGACGGGGGACTGAAGCTTTCTTT. As protein: CASSQGRGTEAFF.

This clone has a handful of counts. The chain carries TRBV28 and TRBJ2-1; D possibly corresponds to TRBD1 (6 bases). V was trimmed by 10 bases and J by 3 bases, leaving 19 bases between them. CDR3 length equals 15 residues. CDR1 MDHEN and CDR2 SYDVKM come from the germline V gene. The CDR3 loop reads CATKTGTYLYNEQFF. CDR3 nucleotide sequence: TGTGCCACTAAGACAGGCACCTATCTCTACAATGAGCAGTTCTTC.

CDR3 sequence: CASSISGGSNQPQHF. CDR3 coding DNA: TGTGCCAGTAGTATATCCGGGGGTAGCAATCAGCCCCAGCATTTT. The chain recombines TRBV19 with TRBJ1-5; maybe TRBD1 (5 bases). Germline loops: CDR1 LNHDA, CDR2 SQIVND (reference sequence). CDR3 length: 15 residues. Trimming stripped 2 bases from V and 0 bases from J, with 8 bases between.

The sample holds a few counts of this clone. The chain has TRBV9 and TRBJ2-7; 10 bases match TRBD1. The ends lost 4 bases at V and 4 bases at J; junction bases unmatched: 5. This CDR3 has 14 residues. Germline V CDR1 and CDR2: SGDLS, YYNGEE. The CDR3 sequence is CASSFRDRGYEQYF. The CDR3 DNA sequence: TGTGCCAGCAGCTTCCGGGACAGGGGTTACGAGCAGTACTTC.

This clone was recorded only once. The chain employs TRBV27 and TRBJ2-1; unclear D gene. Germline values: CDR1 MNHEY, CDR2 SMNVEV (reference sequence). The V gene lost 8 bases and the J gene lost 7 bases, with 12 bases spanning the gap. The CDR3 runs 12 residues. CDR3 region: CASSFGRNEQFF. CDR3 bases: TGTGCCAGCTCATTTGGCAGGAATGAGCAGTTCTTC.

The chain recombines TRBV5-1 with TRBJ2-2; D is possibly TRBD1 (5 bases). Germline V lookup: CDR1 SGHRS, CDR2 YFSETQ. With 2 bases removed from V and 10 bases from J, the gap between germline ends came to 18 bases. CDR3 size: 15 residues. CDR3 nucleotides: TGCGCCAGCAGCTTACTTCCAGGGTCGAACGTGGAGCTGTTTTTT. This translates into CASSLLPGSNVELFF.

The chain combines TRBV30 with TRBJ2-7; a weak D match, TRBD2 (6 bases). The CDR3 length is 13 residues. V dropped 4 bases and J dropped 2 bases, with 12 bases sitting between them. Looked up from germline, CDR1 is GTSNPN and CDR2 is SVGIG (reference sequence). In DNA, the CDR3 is TGTGCCTGGACCCTTAGCGGACCCTACGAGCAGTACTTC. Its translation is CAWTLSGPYEQYF.

The rearrangement uses TRBV2 and TRBJ1-5; D remains unclear. Germline assignment: CDR1 SNHLY and CDR2 FYNNEI. The CDR3 sequence is 12 residues long. Trimming removed 8 bases at V and 2 bases at J, with 7 bases between. The CDR3 sequence: CASGAGNQPQHF. DNA of the CDR3: TGTGCCAGCGGTGCAGGCAATCAGCCCCAGCATTTT. Supplemented by reference TRBV2 and TRBJ1-5, the full variable domain reads EPEVTQTPSHQVTQMGQEVILRCVPISNHLYFYWYRQILGQKVEFLVSFYNNEISEKSEIFDDQFSVERPDGSNFTLKIRSTKLEDSAMYFCASGAGNQPQHFGDGTRLSIL.